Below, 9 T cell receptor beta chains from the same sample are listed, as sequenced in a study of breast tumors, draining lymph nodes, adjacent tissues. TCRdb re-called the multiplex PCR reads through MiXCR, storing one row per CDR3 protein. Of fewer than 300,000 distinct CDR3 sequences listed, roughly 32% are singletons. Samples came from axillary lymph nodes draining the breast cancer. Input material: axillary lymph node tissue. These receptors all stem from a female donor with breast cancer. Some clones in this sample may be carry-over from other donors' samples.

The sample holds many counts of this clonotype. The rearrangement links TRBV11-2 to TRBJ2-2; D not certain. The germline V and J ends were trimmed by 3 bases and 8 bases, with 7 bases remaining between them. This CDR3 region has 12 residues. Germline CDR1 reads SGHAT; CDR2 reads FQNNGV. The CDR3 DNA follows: TGTGCCAGCAGCTTGAGTCAAGGGGAGCTGTTTTTT. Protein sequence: CASSLSQGELFF.

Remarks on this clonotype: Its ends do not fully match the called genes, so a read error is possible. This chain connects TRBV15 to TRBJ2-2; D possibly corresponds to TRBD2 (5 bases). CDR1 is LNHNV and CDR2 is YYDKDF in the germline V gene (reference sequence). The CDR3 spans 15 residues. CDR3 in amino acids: CATSRDWVRNGELPF. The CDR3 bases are TGTGCCACCAGCAGAGATTGGGTGAGGAACGGGGAGCTGCCTTTT.

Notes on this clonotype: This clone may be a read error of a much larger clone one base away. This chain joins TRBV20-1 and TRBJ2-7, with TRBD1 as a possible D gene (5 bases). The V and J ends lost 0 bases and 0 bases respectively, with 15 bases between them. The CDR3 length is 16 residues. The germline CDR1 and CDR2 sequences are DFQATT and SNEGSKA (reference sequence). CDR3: CSARDRTGKTSYEQYF. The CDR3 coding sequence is TGCAGTGCTAGAGATCGAACAGGAAAGACCTCCTACGAGCAGTACTTC.

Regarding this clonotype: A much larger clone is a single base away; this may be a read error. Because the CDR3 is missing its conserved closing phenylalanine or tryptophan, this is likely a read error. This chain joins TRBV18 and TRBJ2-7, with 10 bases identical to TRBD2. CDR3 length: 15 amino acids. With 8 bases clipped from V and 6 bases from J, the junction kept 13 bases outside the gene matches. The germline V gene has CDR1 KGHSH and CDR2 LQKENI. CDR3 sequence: CASGSVIAGGGEQYS. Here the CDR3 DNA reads TGTGCCAGCGGCTCGGTAATAGCGGGAGGTGGCGAGCAGTACTCC.

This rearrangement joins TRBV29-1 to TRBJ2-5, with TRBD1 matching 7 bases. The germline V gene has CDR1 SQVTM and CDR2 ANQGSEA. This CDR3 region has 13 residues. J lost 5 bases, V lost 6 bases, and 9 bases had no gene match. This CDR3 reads CSVTTGIFETQYF. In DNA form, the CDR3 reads TGCAGCGTGACGACAGGGATCTTCGAGACCCAGTACTTC.

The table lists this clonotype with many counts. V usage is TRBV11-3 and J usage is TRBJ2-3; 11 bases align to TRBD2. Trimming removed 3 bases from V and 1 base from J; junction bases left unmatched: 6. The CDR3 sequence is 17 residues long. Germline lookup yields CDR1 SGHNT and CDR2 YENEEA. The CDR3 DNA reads TGTGCCAGCAGCTTTACTGGGACTAGCGGTCGCACAGATACGCAGTATTTT. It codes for CASSFTGTSGRTDTQYF.

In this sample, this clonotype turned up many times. CDR3: CASSQDSVRGGTQYF. The CDR3 nucleotides are TGTGCCAGCAGCCAAGATTCGGTCAGGGGTGGGACCCAGTACTTC. This chain connects TRBV3-1 to TRBJ2-5; possible D gene TRBD1, 6 bases. The CDR3 runs 15 residues. Trimming removed 0 bases at V and 7 bases at J, with 15 bases between. Germline CDR1 is LGHDT and CDR2 is YNNKEL (reference sequence).

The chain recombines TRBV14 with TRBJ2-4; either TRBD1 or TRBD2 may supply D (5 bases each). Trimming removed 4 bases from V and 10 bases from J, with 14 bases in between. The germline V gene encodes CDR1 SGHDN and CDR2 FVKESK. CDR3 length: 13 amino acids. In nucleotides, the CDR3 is TGTGCCAGCAGCCGCCCGACGGGGCTAATTCAGTACTTC. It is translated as CASSRPTGLIQYF.

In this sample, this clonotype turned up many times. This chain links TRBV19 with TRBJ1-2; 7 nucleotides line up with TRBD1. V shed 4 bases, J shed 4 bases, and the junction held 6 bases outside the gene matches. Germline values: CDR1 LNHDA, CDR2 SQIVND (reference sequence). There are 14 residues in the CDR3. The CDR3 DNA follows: TGTGCCAGTAGTACGAGACAGGGCGGCTATGGCTACACCTTC. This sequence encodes CASSTRQGGYGYTF.